Presented here are 6 T cell receptor beta chains from one specimen sequenced in a study of CD8 T cells in ankylosing spondylitis. Study-wide results and limits: Within ankylosing spondylitis blood, a TCR beta motif made up of roughly eight highly homologous variants appeared to be characteristic.

MiXCR, applied by TCRdb to the 5' RACE reads, yields one record per CDR3 protein. The profile covers approximately 520,000 distinct CDR3 sequences, with about 5.4% appearing a single time and around 3.5% taken by the ten largest. The antigens for these receptors are not known. The sequencing sample was made of blood, either unsorted or a sorted T cell fraction (not recorded which). The receptor source for this set is a male donor with ankylosing spondylitis.

In its sample, this clonotype was seen many times. The chain couples TRBV6-1 to TRBJ1-6, with D unclear. This CDR3 contains 15 residues. Germline assignment: CDR1 MNHNS and CDR2 SASEGT. The ends were cut back, 2 bases at V and 4 bases at J, with 9 bases in the middle. This chain's CDR3 is CASSEIRRYNSPLHF. In DNA, the CDR3 is TGTGCCAGCAGTGAAATTCGACGGTATAATTCACCCCTCCACTTT.

This clonotype was recorded many times. The chain uses TRBV29-1 and TRBJ2-2; no firm D call. The germline CDR1 and CDR2 sequences are SQVTM and ANQGSEA. V shed 0 bases and J shed 1 base, with 3 bases lying between them. This CDR3 contains 13 residues. CDR3 nucleotide sequence: TGCAGCGTTGAAGACCAGAACACCGGGGAGCTGTTTTTT. It encodes CSVEDQNTGELFF.

This clonotype was seen at least ten times. V gene TRBV20-1 combines with J gene TRBJ2-1; D unclear. The ends were cut back, 2 bases at V and 7 bases at J, with 9 bases in the middle. CDR1 is DFQATT, CDR2 SNEGSKA, per germline (reference sequence). The CDR3 is 12 amino acids. The CDR3 DNA is TGCAGTGCTAGAATTAGCCGGAATGAGCAGTTCTTC. Residues: CSARISRNEQFF.

In its sample, this clonotype was seen a few times. The chain has TRBV7-2 and TRBJ2-7; D is unresolved. This CDR3 region has 14 residues. Germline values: CDR1 SGHTA, CDR2 FQGNSA. Trimming left V 2 bases short and J 8 bases short, with 16 bases between. The CDR3 region is CASSLSRVSGQQYF. In DNA, the CDR3 is TGTGCCAGCAGCTTATCACGCGTATCAGGCCAGCAGTACTTC.

This clonotype has just a few counts. This chain uses TRBV18 with TRBJ2-1, with 10 bases matching TRBD2. CDR3 length: 16 residues. The trim removed 3 bases at V and 7 bases at J, leaving 9 bases unmatched. Germline V gene sequence: CDR1 KGHSH, CDR2 LQKENI. The CDR3 loop reads CASSPPLAGESNEQFF. The CDR3 DNA follows: TGTGCCAGCTCACCGCCGCTAGCGGGAGAAAGTAATGAGCAGTTCTTC.

This clonotype has a handful of counts. This chain links TRBV10-2 with TRBJ2-7; TRBD2 aligns across 11 bases. Germline CDR1 WSHSY, CDR2 SAAADI. This CDR3 comprises 15 residues. The trim removed 5 bases at V and 6 bases at J, leaving 9 bases unmatched. The CDR3 loop reads CASSLSGRAPTEQYF. The CDR3 nucleotides read TGCGCCAGCAGTCTTAGCGGGAGGGCCCCTACCGAGCAGTACTTC.